The 8 T cell receptor beta chains below come from one sample, sequenced in a study of cytomegalovirus exposure and HLA in healthy donors. TCRdb's table, derived via immunoSEQ multiplex PCR, lists solely in-frame clones and lacks some. The profile covers approximately 120,000 clones, with about 88% appearing a single time and less than 1.5% taken by the ten largest. The sequenced sample was PBMCs. These receptors were obtained from a woman aged 18-35 years in good health and CMV-seronegative.

V and J are TRBV19 and TRBJ1-1; no reliable D call. Germline values: CDR1 LNHDA, CDR2 SQIVND (reference sequence). The CDR3 has 13 residues. Trimming stripped 4 bases from V and 3 bases from J, with 9 bases between. The CDR3 reads CASSRRGDTEAFF. CDR3 nucleotides: TGTGCCAGTAGTAGACGAGGTGACACTGAAGCTTTCTTT.

This clone was seen a few times. The chain is built from TRBV5-8 and TRBJ1-2; D gene uncertain. Germline CDR1 SGHTS, CDR2 YDEGEE. V lost 1 base to trimming and J lost 7 bases, with 11 bases between them. The CDR3 has 13 amino acids. DNA of the CDR3: TGTGCCAGCAGCTTGTTAACGGCGGGTGGCTACACCTTC. This codes for CASSLLTAGGYTF.

V usage is TRBV5-1 and J usage is TRBJ1-1; maybe TRBD1 (5 bases). Trimming removed 3 bases from V and 1 base from J, with 13 bases in between. The CDR3 consists of 15 residues. CDR1 SGHRS and CDR2 YFSETQ come from the germline V gene. The CDR3 here is CASSWGGQANTEAFF. The CDR3 DNA follows: TGCGCCAGCAGCTGGGGCGGACAAGCGAACACTGAAGCTTTCTTT. Filled out from reference TRBV5-1 and TRBJ1-1, the complete variable domain reads KAGVTQTPRYLIKTRGQQVTLSCSPISGHRSVSWYQQTPGQGLQFLFEYFSETQRNKGNFPGRFSGRQFSNSRSEMNVSTLELGDSALYLCASSWGGQANTEAFFGQGTRLTVV.

The chain couples TRBV10-2 to TRBJ1-2; D is possibly TRBD1 (6 bases). Germline loops: CDR1 WSHSY, CDR2 SAAADI. The CDR3 spans 17 residues. V was clipped by 0 bases and J by 0 bases, with 14 bases between them. As DNA, the CDR3 is TGCGCCAGCAGTGAGTCACCCGGACAGCCAGCTAACTATGGCTACACCTTC. Its translation: CASSESPGQPANYGYTF.

The chain recombines TRBV5-1 with TRBJ1-1, with 9 positions matching TRBD1. The germline V gene encodes CDR1 SGHRS and CDR2 YFSETQ. Trimming cost V 4 bases and J 8 bases; bases outside gene matches: 12. The CDR3 totals 15 residues. The CDR3 loop reads CASSVDPGQGTEAFF. The CDR3, as DNA: TGCGCCAGCAGCGTGGACCCGGGACAGGGAACCGAAGCTTTCTTT.

The chain employs TRBV27 and TRBJ2-5, with 9 bases lining up with TRBD1. Germline values: CDR1 MNHEY, CDR2 SMNVEV (reference sequence). The V gene end was trimmed by 4 bases and the J gene end by 5 bases; junction bases not matched to a gene: 5. The CDR3 is made up of 14 amino acids. The CDR3 DNA reads TGTGCCAGCAGTTCTGGGGACAGGGTTGAGACCCAGTACTTC. Its translation is CASSSGDRVETQYF.

Only a few counts were recorded for this clone. The rearrangement links TRBV6-5 to TRBJ1-2; the D gene is possibly TRBD1 (5 bases). CDR1 is MNHEY and CDR2 is SVGAGI in the germline V gene. CDR3 size: 16 residues. V lost 3 bases to trimming and J lost 7 bases, with 21 bases between them. As DNA, the CDR3 is TGTGCCAGCAGTTATGGGGGTGGGAGGCTCCGGCGTGGCTACACCTTC. Encoded protein: CASSYGGGRLRRGYTF.

This clone was found a few times. This chain links TRBV30 with TRBJ1-5; D is perhaps TRBD1 (5 bases). Germline V gene data show CDR1 as GTSNPN and CDR2 as SVGIG (reference sequence). V lost 1 base and J lost 8, with 9 bases in between. The CDR3 consists of 12 residues. CDR3 in DNA: TGTGCCTGGAGTGCAGGGTTCGAGCCCCAGCATTTT. Amino acid sequence: CAWSAGFEPQHF.